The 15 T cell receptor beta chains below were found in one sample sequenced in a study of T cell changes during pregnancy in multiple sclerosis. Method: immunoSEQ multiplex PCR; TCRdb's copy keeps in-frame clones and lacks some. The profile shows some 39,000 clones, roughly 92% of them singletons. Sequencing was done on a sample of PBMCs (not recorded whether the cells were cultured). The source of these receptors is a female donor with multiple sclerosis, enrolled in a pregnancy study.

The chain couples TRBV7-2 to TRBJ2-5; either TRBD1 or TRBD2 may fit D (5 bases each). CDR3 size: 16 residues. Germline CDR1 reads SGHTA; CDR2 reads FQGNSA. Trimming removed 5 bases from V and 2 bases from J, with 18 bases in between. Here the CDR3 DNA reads TGTGCCAGCAGCACAAATGTACCGGGGCTACAAGAGACCCAGTACTTC. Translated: CASSTNVPGLQETQYF.

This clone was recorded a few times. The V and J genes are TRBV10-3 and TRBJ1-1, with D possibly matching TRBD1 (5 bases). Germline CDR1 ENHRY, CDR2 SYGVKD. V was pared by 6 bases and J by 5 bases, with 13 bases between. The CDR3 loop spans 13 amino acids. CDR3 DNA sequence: TGTGCCATCAGAGGTGGGGAGGGGACTGAAGCTTTCTTT. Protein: CAIRGGEGTEAFF.

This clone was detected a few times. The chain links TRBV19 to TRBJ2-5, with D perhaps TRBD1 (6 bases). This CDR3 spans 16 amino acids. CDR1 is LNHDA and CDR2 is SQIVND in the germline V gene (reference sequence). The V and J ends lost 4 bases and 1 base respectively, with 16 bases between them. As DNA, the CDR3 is TGTGCCAGTAGTAGCTCTCAGGGACACATCCAAGAGACCCAGTACTTC. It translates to CASSSSQGHIQETQYF.

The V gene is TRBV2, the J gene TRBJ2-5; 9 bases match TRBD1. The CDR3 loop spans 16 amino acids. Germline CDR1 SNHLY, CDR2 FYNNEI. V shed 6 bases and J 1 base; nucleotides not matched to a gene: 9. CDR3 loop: CASRFPGQGLQETQYF. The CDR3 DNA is TGTGCCAGCAGGTTTCCGGGACAGGGTCTCCAAGAGACCCAGTACTTC.

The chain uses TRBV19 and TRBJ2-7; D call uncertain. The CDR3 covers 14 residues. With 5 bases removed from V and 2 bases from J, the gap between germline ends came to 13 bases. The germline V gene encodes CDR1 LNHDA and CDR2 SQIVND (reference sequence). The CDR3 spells CASSSFERTYEQYF. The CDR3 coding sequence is TGTGCCAGTAGTTCCTTCGAGAGAACCTACGAGCAGTACTTC.

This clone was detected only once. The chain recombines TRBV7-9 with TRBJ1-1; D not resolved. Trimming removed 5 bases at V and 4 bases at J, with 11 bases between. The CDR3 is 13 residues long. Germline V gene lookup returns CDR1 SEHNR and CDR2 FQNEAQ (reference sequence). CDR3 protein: CASSLADGTEAFF. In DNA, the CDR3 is TGTGCCAGCAGCCTCGCAGATGGCACTGAAGCTTTCTTT.

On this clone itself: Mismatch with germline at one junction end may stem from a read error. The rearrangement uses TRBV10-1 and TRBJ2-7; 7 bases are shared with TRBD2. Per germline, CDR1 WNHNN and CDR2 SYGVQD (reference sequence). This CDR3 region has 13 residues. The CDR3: CASSQSSGYEQYF. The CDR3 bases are TGCGCCAGCAGTCAGTCTAGCGGCTACGAGCAGTACTTC.

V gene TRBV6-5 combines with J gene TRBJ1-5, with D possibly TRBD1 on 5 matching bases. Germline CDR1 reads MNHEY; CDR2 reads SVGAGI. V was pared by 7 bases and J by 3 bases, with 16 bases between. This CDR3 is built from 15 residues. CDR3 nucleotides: TGTGCCAGCAATTCGACAGTGATGGTCAATCAGCCCCAGCATTTT. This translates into CASNSTVMVNQPQHF.

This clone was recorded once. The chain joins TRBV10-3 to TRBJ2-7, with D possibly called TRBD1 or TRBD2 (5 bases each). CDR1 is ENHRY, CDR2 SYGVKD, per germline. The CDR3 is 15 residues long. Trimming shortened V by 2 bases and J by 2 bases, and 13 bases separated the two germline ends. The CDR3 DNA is TGTGCCATCAGTGAGGGGACGGTCGGGACCTACGAGCAGTACTTC. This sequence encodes CAISEGTVGTYEQYF.

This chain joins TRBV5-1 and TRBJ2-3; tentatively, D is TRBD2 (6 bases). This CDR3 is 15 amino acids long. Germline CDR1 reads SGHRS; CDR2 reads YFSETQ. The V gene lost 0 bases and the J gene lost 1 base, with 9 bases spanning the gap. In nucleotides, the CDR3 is TGCGCCAGCAGCTTGGAGGCTAGCGGCACAGATACGCAGTATTTT. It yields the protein CASSLEASGTDTQYF.

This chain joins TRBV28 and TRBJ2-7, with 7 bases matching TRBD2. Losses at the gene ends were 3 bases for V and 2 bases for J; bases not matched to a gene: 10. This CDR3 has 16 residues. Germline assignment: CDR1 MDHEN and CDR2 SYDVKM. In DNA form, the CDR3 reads TGTGCCAGCAGTTTGGCTAAGGCTAGCGGAACCTACGAGCAGTACTTC. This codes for CASSLAKASGTYEQYF.

The chain's CDR3 is CASTPRGEDSYNEQFF. Written as DNA, the CDR3 is TGTGCCAGCACTCCCCGGGGGGAGGACTCCTACAATGAGCAGTTCTTC. The genes are TRBV28 and TRBJ2-1; 7 nucleotides line up with TRBD2. V was clipped by 7 bases and J by 0 bases; unmatched bases: 9. This CDR3 is built from 16 residues. Germline loops: CDR1 MDHEN, CDR2 SYDVKM. The full variable domain, with the rest looked up from reference TRBV28 and TRBJ2-1, is DVKVTQSSRYLVKRTGEKVFLECVQDMDHENMFWYRQDPGLGLRLIYFSYDVKMKEKGDIPEGYSVSREKKERFSLILESASTNQTSMYLCASTPRGEDSYNEQFFGPGTRLTVL.

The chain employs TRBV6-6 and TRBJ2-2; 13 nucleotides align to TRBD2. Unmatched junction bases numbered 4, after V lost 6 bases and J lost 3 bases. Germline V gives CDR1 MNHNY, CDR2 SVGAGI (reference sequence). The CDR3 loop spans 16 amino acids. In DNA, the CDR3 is TGTGCCAGCAGCCTACTAGCGGGAGGGGACACCGGGGAGCTGTTTTTT. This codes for CASSLLAGGDTGELFF.

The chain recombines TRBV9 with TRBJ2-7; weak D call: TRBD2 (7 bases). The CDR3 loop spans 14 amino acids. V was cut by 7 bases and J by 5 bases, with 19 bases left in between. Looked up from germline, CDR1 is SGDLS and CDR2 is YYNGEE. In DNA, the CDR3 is TGTGCCAGCGGGGGAGGGGGAAGGTGGGACGAGCAGTACTTC. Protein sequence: CASGGGGRWDEQYF.

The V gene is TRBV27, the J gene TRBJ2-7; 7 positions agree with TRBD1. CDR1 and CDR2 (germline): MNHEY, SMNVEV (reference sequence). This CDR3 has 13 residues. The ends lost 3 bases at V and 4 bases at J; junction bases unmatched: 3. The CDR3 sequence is CASSLGQIYEQYF. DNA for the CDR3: TGTGCCAGCAGTTTGGGACAGATTTACGAGCAGTACTTC.